This T cell receptor (beta chain) was obtained from a study of T cell responses to AZD1222 COVID-19 vaccine. Turning to this clone: Antigen specificity is unknown.

General study results and limits: Spike-specific TCR breadth and depth went up after people got two AZD1222 doses. White British ancestry dominated among donors, who included more females, and clonal diversity was possibly underestimated. Repertoire samples came only from after the peak T cell response.

Trimming removed 7 bases from V and 6 bases from J; junction bases left unmatched: 4. The CDR3 runs to 14 residues. Germline V lookup: CDR1 MNHEY, CDR2 SVGAGI. Clones were sequenced by immunoSEQ multiplex PCR, and TCRdb holds only the in-frame ones, with some missing. The repertoire holds about 55,000 clones, with roughly three quarters as singletons. The sequences come from peripheral blood, collected 28 days after the second AZD1222 dose. The source of this sequence is an adult who received the AZD1222 COVID-19 vaccine. The rearrangement joins TRBV6-5 to TRBJ2-3; 13 nucleotides agree with TRBD2. The CDR3 loop reads CASTPGLAGDTQYF. CDR3 in DNA: TGTGCCAGCACCCCGGGACTAGCGGGGGATACGCAGTATTTT.